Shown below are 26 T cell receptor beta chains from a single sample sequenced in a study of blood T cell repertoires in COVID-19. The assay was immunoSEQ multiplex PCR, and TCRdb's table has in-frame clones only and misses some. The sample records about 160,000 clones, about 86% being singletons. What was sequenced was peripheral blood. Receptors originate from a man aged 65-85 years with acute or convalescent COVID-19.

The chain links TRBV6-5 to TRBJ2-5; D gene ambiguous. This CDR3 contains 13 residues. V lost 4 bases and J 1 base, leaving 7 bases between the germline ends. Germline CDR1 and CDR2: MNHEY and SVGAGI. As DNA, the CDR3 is TGTGCCAGCAGTTCCCTGGCCCAAGAGACCCAGTACTTC. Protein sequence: CASSSLAQETQYF.

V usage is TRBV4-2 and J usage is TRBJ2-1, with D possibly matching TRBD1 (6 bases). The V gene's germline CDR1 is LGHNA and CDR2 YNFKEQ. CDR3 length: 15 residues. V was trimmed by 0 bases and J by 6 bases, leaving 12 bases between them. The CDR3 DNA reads TGTGCCAGCAGCCAAGAGCCCCAGGGGCCCAATGAGCAGTTCTTC. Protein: CASSQEPQGPNEQFF.

As DNA, the CDR3 is TGTGCCAGCAGTTACGGCGCGGCACTCGCTGAAGCTTTCTTT. Translation: CASSYGAALAEAFF. The J gene is TRBJ1-1, the V gene TRBV6-5; no clear D. CDR3 length equals 14 residues. Deletions cut 2 bases from V and 6 bases from J, with 13 bases between. Germline assignment: CDR1 MNHEY and CDR2 SVGAGI.

The DNA of the CDR3 is TGTGCCAGCAGTTTATCGGTAACTAGCGAGAACAATGAGCAGTTCTTC. It translates to CASSLSVTSENNEQFF. The chain carries TRBV27 and TRBJ2-1; 7 positions agree with TRBD2. J lost 5 bases, V lost 0 bases, and 7 bases had no gene match. Germline values: CDR1 MNHEY, CDR2 SMNVEV (reference sequence). The CDR3 is 16 amino acids.

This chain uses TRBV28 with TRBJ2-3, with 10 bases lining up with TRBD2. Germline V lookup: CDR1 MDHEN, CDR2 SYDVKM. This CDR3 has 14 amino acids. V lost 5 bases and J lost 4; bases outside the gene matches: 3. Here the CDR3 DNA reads TGTGCCAGCAGTCCAGGGACTAGCGCAGATACGCAGTATTTT. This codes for CASSPGTSADTQYF.

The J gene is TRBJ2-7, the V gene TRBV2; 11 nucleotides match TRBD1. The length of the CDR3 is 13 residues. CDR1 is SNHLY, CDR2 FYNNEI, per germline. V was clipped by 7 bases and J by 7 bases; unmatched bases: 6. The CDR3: CASNGQGAREQYF. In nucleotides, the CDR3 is TGTGCCAGCAACGGACAGGGGGCGCGGGAGCAGTACTTC.

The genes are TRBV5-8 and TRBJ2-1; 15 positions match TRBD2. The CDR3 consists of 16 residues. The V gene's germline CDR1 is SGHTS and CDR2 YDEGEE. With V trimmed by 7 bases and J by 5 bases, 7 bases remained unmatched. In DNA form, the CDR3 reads TGTGCCAGCGCCTCCGGACTAGCGGGAGGGGACAATGAGCAGTTCTTC. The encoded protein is CASASGLAGGDNEQFF.

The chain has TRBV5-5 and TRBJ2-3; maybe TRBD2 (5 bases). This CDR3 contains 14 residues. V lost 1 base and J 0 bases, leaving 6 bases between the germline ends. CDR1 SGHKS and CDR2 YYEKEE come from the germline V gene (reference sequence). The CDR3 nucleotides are TGTGCCAGCAGCTTGACGGGGAGCACAGATACGCAGTATTTT. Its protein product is CASSLTGSTDTQYF. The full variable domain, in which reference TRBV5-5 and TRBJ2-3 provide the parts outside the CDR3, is DAGVTQSPTHLIKTRGQQVTLRCSPISGHKSVSWYQQVLGQGPQFIFQYYEKEERGRGNFPDRFSARQFPNYSSELNVNALLLGDSALYLCASSLTGSTDTQYFGPGTRLTVL.

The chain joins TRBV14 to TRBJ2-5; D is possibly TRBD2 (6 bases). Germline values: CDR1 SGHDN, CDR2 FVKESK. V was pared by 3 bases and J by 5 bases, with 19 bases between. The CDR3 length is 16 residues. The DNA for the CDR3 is TGTGCCAGCAGCCACGGGAGTTTAGGTATACGGGAGACCCAGTACTTC. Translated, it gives CASSHGSLGIRETQYF.

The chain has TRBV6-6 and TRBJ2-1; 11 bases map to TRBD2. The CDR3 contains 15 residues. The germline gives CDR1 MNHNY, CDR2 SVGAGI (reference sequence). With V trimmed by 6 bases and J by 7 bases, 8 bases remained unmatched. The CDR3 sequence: CASSPGLAEVNEQFF. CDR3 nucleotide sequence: TGTGCCAGCAGCCCGGGACTAGCGGAGGTGAATGAGCAGTTCTTC.

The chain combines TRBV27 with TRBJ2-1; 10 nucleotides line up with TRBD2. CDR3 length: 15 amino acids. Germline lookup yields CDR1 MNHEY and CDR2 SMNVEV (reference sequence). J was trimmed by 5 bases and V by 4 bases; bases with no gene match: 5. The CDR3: CASSSPSGGDNEQFF. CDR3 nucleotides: TGTGCCAGCAGTTCCCCTAGCGGGGGAGACAATGAGCAGTTCTTC.

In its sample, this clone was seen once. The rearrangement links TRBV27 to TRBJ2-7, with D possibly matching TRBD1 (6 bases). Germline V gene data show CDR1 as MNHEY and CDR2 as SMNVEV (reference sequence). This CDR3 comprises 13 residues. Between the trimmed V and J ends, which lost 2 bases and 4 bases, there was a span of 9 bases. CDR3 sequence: CASSLNQGYEQYF. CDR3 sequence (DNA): TGTGCCAGCAGTTTAAACCAGGGGTACGAGCAGTACTTC.

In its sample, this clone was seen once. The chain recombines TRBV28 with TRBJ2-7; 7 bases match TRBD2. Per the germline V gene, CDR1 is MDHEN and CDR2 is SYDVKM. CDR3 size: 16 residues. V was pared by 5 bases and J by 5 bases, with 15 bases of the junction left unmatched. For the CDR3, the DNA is TGTGCCAGCAGTGCCACCGGGTGGCAGGGAGGGAACGAGCAGTACTTC. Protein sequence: CASSATGWQGGNEQYF.

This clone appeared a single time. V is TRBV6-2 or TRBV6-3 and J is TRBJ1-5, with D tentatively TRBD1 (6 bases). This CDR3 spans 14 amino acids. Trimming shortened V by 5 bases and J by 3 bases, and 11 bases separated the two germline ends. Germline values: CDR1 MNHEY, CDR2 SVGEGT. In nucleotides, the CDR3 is TGTGCCAGCAGTATTCGACAGGACAATCAGCCCCAGCATTTT. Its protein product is CASSIRQDNQPQHF.

CDR3 sequence (DNA): TGTGCCAGTACTCCACGACAGGGTACTAGCGGGGGAAGTGAGCAGTTCTTC. It translates to CASTPRQGTSGGSEQFF. This chain links TRBV19 with TRBJ2-1; the match to TRBD2 covers 11 bases. CDR3 length equals 17 residues. The V gene's germline CDR1 is LNHDA and CDR2 SQIVND (reference sequence). The V segment lost 7 bases and the J segment 9 bases; nucleotides outside the gene matches: 17. Full variable domain (rest looked up from reference TRBV19 and TRBJ2-1): DGGITQSPKYLFRKEGQNVTLSCEQNLNHDAMYWYRQDPGQGLRLIYYSQIVNDFQKGDIAEGYSVSREKKESFPLTVTSAQKNPTAFYLCASTPRQGTSGGSEQFFGPGTRLTVL.

CDR3 sequence reads: CSATARQGETQYF. The CDR3 coding sequence is TGCAGCGCAACGGCTCGGCAGGGTGAGACCCAGTACTTC. This chain connects TRBV29-1 to TRBJ2-5, with a possible D match to TRBD1 (5 bases). Germline V gene sequence: CDR1 SQVTM, CDR2 ANQGSEA. This CDR3 is built from 13 residues. The V end was cut by 7 bases, the J end by 5 bases, with 17 bases between.

The CDR3 DNA follows: TGTGCCAGCAGCGAACAACTAGCGGGAGGTGTAGAGACCCAGTACTTC. Protein sequence: CASSEQLAGGVETQYF. V and J are TRBV9 and TRBJ2-5; 12 nucleotides align to TRBD2. The CDR3 is 16 residues long. The trim removed 3 bases at V and 4 bases at J, leaving 7 bases unmatched. Germline values: CDR1 SGDLS, CDR2 YYNGEE.

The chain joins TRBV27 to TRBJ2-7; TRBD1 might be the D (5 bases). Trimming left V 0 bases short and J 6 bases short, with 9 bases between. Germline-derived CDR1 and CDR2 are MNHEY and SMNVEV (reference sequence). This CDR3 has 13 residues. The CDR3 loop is CASSLSIQGEQYF. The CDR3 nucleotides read TGTGCCAGCAGTTTATCGATCCAGGGCGAGCAGTACTTC.

As DNA, the CDR3 is TGTGCCAGCAGCCTGCACCCACTAGTCCAGTATTTT. Amino acid sequence: CASSLHPLVQYF. The chain recombines TRBV7-3 with TRBJ2-3, with a weak D call TRBD2 (5 bases). CDR3 length: 12 amino acids. Trimming took 5 bases from V and 12 from J, leaving 15 bases between them. Germline CDR1 and CDR2: SGHTA and FQGTGA.

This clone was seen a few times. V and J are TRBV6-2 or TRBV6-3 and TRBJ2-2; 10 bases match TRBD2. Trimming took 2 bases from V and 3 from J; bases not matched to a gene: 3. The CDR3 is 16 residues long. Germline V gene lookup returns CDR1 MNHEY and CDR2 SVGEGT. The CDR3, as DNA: TGTGCCAGCAGTTACCGGCTAGCGGGAGACACCGGGGAGCTGTTTTTT. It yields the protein CASSYRLAGDTGELFF.

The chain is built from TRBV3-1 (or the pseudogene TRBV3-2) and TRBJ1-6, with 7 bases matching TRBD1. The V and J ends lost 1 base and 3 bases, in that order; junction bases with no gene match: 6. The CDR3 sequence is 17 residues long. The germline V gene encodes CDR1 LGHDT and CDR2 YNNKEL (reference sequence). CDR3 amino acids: CASSQVTRGDYNSPLHF. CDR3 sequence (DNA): TGTGCCAGCAGCCAAGTCACCAGGGGGGACTATAATTCACCCCTCCACTTT.

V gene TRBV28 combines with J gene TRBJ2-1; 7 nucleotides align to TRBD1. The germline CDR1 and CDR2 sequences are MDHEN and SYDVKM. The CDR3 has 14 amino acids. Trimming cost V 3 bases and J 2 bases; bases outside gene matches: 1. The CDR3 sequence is CASSLGQTYNEQFF. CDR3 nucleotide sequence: TGTGCCAGCAGTTTGGGACAGACCTACAATGAGCAGTTCTTC.

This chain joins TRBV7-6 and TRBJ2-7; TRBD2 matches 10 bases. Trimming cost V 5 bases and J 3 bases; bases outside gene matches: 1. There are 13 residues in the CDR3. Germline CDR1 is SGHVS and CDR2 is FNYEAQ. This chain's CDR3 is CASSPSGSYEQYF. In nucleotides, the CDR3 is TGTGCCAGCAGCCCTAGCGGGAGCTACGAGCAGTACTTC. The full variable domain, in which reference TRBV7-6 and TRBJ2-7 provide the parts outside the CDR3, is GAGVSQSPRYKVTKRGQDVALRCDPISGHVSLYWYRQALGQGPEFLTYFNYEAQQDKSGLPNDRFSAERPEGSISTLTIQRTEQRDSAMYRCASSPSGSYEQYFGPGTRLTVT.

The CDR3 DNA reads as TGTGCCAGCAGGGACATGAGTTCTGGAAACACCATATATTTT. This encodes CASRDMSSGNTIYF. The rearrangement links TRBV2 to TRBJ1-3; a possible D gene is TRBD1 (5 bases). V was clipped by 6 bases and J by 1 base, with 10 bases between them. Germline-derived CDR1 and CDR2 are SNHLY and FYNNEI. The length of the CDR3 is 14 residues.

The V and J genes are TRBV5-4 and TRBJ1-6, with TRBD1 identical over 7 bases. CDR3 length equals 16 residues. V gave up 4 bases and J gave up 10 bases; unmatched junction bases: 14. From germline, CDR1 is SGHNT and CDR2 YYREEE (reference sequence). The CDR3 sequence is CASSRHVDRASSPLHF. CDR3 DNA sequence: TGTGCCAGCAGCCGTCATGTCGACAGGGCGAGCTCACCCCTCCACTTT.

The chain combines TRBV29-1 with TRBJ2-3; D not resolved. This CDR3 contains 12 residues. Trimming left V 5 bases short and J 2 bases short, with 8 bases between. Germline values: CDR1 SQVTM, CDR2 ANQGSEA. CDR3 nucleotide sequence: TGCAGCGTTCACAAGATCACAGATACGCAGTATTTT. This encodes CSVHKITDTQYF.